This TCR beta chain was sequenced for a study of identical twins. Via MiXCR, TCRdb re-called the 5' RACE reads, giving one row per CDR3 protein. The sample carries some 500,000 distinct CDR3 sequences, approximately 14% recorded once. These data are also associated with another study on yellow fever vaccine responses in identical twins.

Sequencing used CD4+ T cells sorted from blood. The TCR comes from a young woman in good health.

The CDR3 region is CASSPDTYSYEQYF. CDR3 nucleotides: TGTGCCAGCAGTCCGGACACTTACTCCTACGAGCAGTACTTC. V gene TRBV12-3 or TRBV12-4 combines with J gene TRBJ2-7, with D possibly matching TRBD1 (5 bases). The CDR3 contains 14 residues. Trimming pared 5 bases from V and 0 bases from J, leaving 11 bases between.